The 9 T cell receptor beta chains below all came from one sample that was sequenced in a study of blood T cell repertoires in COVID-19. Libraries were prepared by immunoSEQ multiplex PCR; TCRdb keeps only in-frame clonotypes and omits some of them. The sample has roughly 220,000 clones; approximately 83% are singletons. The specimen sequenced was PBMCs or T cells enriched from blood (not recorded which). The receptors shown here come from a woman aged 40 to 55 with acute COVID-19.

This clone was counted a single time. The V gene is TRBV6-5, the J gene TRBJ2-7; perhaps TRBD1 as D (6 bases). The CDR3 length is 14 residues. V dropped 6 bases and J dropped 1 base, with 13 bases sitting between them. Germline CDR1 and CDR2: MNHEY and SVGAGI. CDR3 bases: TGTGCCAGCAGGAATCACAGGGCTTCCTACGAGCAGTACTTC. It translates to CASRNHRASYEQYF.

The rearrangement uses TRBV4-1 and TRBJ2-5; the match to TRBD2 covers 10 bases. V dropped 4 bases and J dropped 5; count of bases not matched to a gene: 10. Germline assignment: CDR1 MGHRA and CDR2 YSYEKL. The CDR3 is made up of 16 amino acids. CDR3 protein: CASSPKGAGGPETQYF. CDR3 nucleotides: TGCGCCAGCAGCCCGAAAGGAGCGGGGGGGCCGGAGACCCAGTACTTC.

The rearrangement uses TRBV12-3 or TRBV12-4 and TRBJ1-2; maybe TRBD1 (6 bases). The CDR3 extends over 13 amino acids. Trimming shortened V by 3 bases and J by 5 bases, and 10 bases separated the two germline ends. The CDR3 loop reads CASSLEGGYGYTF. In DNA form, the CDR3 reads TGTGCCAGCAGTTTGGAAGGGGGTTATGGCTACACCTTC.

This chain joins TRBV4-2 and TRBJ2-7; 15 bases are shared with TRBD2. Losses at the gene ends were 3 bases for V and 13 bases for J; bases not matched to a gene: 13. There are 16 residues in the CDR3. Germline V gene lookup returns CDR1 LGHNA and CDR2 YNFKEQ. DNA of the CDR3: TGTGCCAGCAGCCAGCGGCCTGGGACTAGCGGGGGGTCCACATACTTC. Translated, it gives CASSQRPGTSGGSTYF.

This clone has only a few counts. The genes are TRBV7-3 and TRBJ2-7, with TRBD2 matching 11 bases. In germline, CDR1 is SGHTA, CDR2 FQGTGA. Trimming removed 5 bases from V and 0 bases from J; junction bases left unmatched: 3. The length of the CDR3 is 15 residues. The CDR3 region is CASSILAGDSYEQYF. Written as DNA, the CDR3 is TGTGCCAGCAGCATACTAGCGGGGGACTCCTACGAGCAGTACTTC.

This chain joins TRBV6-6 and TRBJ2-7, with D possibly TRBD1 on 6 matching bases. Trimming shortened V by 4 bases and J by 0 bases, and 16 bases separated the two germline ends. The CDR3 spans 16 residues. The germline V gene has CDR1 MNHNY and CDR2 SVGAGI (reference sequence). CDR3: CASSFRRQAISYEQYF. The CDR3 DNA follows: TGTGCCAGCAGTTTCCGACGACAGGCTATCTCCTACGAGCAGTACTTC.

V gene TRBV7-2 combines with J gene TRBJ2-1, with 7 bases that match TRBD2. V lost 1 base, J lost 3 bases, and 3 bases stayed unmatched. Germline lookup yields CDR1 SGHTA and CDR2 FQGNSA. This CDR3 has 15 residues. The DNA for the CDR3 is TGTGCCAGCAGCTTAGTCGGGGGGTTCTACAATGAGCAGTTCTTC. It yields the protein CASSLVGGFYNEQFF.

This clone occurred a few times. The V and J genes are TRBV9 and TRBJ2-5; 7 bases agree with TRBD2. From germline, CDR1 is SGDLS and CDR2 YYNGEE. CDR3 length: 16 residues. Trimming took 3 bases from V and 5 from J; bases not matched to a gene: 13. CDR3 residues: CASSERAGETGETQYF. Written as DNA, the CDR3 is TGTGCCAGCAGCGAGAGGGCGGGGGAGACCGGGGAGACCCAGTACTTC. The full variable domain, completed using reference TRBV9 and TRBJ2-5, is DSGVTQTPKHLITATGQRVTLRCSPRSGDLSVYWYQQSLDQGLQFLIQYYNGEERAKGNILERFSAQQFPDLHSELNLSSLELGDSALYFCASSERAGETGETQYFGPGTRLLVL.

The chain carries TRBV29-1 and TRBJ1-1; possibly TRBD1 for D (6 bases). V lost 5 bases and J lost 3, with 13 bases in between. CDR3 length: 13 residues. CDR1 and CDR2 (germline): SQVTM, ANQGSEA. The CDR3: CSVTRGIDTEAFF. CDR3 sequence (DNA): TGCAGCGTTACAAGGGGGATCGACACTGAAGCTTTCTTT.